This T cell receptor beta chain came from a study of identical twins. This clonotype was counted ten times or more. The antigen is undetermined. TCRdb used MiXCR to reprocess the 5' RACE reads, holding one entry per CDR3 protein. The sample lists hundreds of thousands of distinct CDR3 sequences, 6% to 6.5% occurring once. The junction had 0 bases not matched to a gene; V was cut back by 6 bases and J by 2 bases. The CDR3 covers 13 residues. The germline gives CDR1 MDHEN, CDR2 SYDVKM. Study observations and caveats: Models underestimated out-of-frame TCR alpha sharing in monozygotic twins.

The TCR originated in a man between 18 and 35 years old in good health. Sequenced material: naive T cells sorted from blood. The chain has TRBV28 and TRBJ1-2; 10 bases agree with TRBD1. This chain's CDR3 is CASRTGGNYGYTF. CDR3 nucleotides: TGTGCCAGCAGGACAGGGGGCAACTATGGCTACACCTTC.